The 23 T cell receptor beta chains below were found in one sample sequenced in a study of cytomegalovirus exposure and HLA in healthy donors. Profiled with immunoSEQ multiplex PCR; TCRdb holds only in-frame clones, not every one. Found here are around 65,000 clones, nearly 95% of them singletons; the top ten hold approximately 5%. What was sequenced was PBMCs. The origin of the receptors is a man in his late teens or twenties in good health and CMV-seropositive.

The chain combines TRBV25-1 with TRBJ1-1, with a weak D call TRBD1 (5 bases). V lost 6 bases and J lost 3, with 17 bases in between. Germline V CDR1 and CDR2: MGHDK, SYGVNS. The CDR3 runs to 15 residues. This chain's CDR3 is CASSTDGGGHTEAFF. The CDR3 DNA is TGTGCCAGCAGCACAGACGGGGGAGGGCACACTGAAGCTTTCTTT.

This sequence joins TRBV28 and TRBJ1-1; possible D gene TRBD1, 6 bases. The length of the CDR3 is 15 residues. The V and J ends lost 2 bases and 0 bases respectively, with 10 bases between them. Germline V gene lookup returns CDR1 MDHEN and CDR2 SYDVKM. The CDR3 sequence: CASSLIRGLNTEAFF. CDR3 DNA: TGTGCCAGCAGTTTAATAAGGGGGTTGAACACTGAAGCTTTCTTT.

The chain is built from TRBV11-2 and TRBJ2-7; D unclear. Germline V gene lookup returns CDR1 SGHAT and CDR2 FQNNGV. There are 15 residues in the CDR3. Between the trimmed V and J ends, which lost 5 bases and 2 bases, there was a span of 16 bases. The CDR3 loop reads CASSERLRLTYEQYF. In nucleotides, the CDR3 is TGTGCCAGCAGCGAACGCCTCAGGTTGACCTACGAGCAGTACTTC. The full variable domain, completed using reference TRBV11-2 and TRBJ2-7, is EAGVAQSPRYKIIEKRQSVAFWCNPISGHATLYWYQQILGQGPKLLIQFQNNGVVDDSQLPKDRFSAERLKGVDSTLKIQPAKLEDSAVYLCASSERLRLTYEQYFGPGTRLTVT.

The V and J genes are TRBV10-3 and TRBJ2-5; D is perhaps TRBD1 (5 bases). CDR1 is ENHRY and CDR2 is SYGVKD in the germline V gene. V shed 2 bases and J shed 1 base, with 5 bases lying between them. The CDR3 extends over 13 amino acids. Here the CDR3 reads CAISERGQETQYF. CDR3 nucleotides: TGTGCCATCAGTGAGAGGGGCCAAGAGACCCAGTACTTC.

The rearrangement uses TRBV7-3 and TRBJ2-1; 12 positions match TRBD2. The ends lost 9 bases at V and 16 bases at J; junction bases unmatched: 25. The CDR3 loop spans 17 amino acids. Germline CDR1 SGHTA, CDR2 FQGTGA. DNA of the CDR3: TGTGCCAGTACAGTGACTAGCGGGAGTAGTGTCCCCCAGGGGGGCTTCTTC. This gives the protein CASTVTSGSSVPQGGFF.

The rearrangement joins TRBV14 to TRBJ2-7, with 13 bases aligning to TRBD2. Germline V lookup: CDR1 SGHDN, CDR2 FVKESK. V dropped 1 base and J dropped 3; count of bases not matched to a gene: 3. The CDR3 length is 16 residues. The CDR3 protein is CASSQAGLAGVYEQYF. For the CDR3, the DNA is TGTGCCAGCAGCCAAGCCGGACTAGCGGGAGTCTACGAGCAGTACTTC.

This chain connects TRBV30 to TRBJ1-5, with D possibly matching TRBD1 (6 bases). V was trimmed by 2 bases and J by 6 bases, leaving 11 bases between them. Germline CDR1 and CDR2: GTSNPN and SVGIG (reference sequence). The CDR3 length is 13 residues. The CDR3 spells CAWSKQGSQPQHF. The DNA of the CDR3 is TGTGCCTGGAGTAAACAGGGAAGTCAGCCCCAGCATTTT.

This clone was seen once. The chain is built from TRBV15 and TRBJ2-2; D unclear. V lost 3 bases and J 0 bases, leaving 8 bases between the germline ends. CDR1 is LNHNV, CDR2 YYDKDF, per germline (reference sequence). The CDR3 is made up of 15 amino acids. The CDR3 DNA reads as TGTGCCACCAGCAGTAGAGTCGCGAACACCGGGGAGCTGTTTTTT. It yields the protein CATSSRVANTGELFF.

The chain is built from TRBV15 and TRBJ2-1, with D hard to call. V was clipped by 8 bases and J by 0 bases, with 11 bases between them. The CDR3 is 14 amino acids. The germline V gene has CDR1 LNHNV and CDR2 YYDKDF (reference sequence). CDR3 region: CATSRRSSYNEQFF. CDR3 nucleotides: TGTGCCACCTCGCGGCGGAGCTCCTACAATGAGCAGTTCTTC.

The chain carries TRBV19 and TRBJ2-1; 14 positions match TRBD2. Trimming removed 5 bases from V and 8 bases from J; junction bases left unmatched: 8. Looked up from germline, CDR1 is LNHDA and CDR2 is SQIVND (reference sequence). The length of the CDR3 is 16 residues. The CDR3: CASSVTGTSGSDEQFF. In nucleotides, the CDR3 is TGTGCCAGTAGTGTCACCGGGACTAGCGGGAGTGATGAGCAGTTCTTC.

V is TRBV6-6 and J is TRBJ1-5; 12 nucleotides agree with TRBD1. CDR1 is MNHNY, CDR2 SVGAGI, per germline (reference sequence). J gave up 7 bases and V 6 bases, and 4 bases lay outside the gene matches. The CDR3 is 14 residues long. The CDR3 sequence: CASRGQGAGQPQHF. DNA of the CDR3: TGTGCCAGCAGGGGACAGGGGGCAGGACAGCCCCAGCATTTT.

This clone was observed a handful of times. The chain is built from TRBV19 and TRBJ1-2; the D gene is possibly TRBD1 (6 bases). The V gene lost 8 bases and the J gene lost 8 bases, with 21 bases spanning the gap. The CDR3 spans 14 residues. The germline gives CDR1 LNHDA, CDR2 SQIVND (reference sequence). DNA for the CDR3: TGTGCCAGTTCTACTGACAGGACCCAGGAGGGCTACACCTTC. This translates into CASSTDRTQEGYTF.

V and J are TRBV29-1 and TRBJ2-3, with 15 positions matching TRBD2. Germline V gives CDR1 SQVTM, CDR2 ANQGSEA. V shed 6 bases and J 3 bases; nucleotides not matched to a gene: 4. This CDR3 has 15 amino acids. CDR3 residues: CSVWTSGRVTDTQYF. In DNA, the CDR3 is TGCAGCGTGTGGACTAGCGGGAGGGTAACAGATACGCAGTATTTT.

The CDR3 DNA reads as TGTGCCAGCAGTCACTTCTCTTCCAGCGCCTACAATGAGCAGTTCTTC. Translated, it gives CASSHFSSSAYNEQFF. The V and J genes are TRBV6-5 and TRBJ2-1; no reliable D call. The CDR3 length is 16 residues. Germline V gene data show CDR1 as MNHEY and CDR2 as SVGAGI. V gave up 5 bases and J gave up 2 bases, with 16 bases separating them.

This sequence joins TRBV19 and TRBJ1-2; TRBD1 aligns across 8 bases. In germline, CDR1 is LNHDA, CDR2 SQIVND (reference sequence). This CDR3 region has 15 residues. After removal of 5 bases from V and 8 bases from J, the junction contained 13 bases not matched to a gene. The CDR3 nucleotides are TGTGCCAGTAGTGTACTCCAGGGGGCGGATAGCGGCTACACCTTC. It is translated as CASSVLQGADSGYTF.

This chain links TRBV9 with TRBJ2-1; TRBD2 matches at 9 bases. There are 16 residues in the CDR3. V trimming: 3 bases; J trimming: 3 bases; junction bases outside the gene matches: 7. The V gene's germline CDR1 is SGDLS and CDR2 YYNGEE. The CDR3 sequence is CASSAGSGRSYNEQFF. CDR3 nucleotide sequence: TGTGCCAGCAGCGCCGGTAGCGGGAGAAGCTACAATGAGCAGTTCTTC. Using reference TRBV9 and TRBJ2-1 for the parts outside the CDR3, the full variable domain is DSGVTQTPKHLITATGQRVTLRCSPRSGDLSVYWYQQSLDQGLQFLIQYYNGEERAKGNILERFSAQQFPDLHSELNLSSLELGDSALYFCASSAGSGRSYNEQFFGPGTRLTVL.

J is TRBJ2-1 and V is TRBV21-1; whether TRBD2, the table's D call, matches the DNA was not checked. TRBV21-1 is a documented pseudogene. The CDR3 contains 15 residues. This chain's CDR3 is CASSKWTSGHNEQFF. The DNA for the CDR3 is TGTGCCAGCAGCAAATGGACTAGCGGTCACAATGAGCAGTTCTTC.

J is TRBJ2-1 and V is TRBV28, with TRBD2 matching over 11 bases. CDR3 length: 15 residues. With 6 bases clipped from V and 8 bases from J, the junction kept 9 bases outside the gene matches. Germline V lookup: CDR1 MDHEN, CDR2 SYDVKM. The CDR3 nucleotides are TGTGCCAGCAGACTTCGGACTAGCGGGTACCATGAGCAGTTCTTC. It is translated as CASRLRTSGYHEQFF.

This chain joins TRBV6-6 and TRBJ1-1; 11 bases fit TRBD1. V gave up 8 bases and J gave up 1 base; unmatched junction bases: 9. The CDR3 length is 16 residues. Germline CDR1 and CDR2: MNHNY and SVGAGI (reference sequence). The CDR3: CASGQGASWENTEAFF. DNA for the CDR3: TGTGCCAGCGGACAGGGGGCATCTTGGGAGAACACTGAAGCTTTCTTT.

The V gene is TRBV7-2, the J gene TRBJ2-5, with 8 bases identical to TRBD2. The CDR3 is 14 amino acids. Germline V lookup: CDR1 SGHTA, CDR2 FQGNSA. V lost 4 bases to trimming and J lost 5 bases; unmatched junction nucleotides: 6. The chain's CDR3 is CASSSRTSSETQYF. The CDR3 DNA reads TGTGCCAGCAGCTCCCGGACTAGCTCGGAGACCCAGTACTTC.

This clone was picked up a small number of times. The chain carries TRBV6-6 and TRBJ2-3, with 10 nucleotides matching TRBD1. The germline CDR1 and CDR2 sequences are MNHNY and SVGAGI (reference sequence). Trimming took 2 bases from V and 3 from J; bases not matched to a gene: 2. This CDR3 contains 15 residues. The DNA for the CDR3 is TGTGCCAGCAGTTACGGACAGGGGGAGACAGATACGCAGTATTTT. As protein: CASSYGQGETDTQYF.

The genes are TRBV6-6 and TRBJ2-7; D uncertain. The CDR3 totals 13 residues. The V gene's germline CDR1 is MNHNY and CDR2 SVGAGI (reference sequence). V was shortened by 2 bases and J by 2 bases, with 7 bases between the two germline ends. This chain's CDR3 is CASSYLIAYEQYF. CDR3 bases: TGTGCCAGCAGTTACCTTATAGCCTACGAGCAGTACTTC.

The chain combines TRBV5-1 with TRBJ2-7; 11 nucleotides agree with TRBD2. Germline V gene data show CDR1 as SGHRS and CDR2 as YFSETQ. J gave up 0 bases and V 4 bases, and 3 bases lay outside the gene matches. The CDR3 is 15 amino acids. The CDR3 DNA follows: TGCGCCAGCAGCACGACTAGCGGGACCTCCTACGAGCAGTACTTC. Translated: CASSTTSGTSYEQYF. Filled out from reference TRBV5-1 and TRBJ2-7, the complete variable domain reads KAGVTQTPRYLIKTRGQQVTLSCSPISGHRSVSWYQQTPGQGLQFLFEYFSETQRNKGNFPGRFSGRQFSNSRSEMNVSTLELGDSALYLCASSTTSGTSYEQYFGPGTRLTVT.